The 7 T cell receptor beta chains presented below share a single source sample, sequenced in a study of identical twins. One entry per CDR3 protein, called by TCRdb with MiXCR from the 5' RACE reads. The repertoire consists of hundreds of thousands of distinct CDR3 sequences, with roughly an eighth occurring once and the leading ten covering approximately 7.6%. This sample also belongs to another study, concerning yellow fever vaccine responses in identical twins.

The source material was CD8+ T cells sorted from blood. These receptors were obtained from a woman under 30 in good health.

This clonotype occurred a few times. The V call is TRBV2, the J call TRBJ2-7; a possible D gene is TRBD2 (6 bases). CDR1 and CDR2 from the germline V gene are SNHLY and FYNNEI. The V end was cut by 0 bases, the J end by 4 bases, with 19 bases between. The CDR3 has 17 amino acids. CDR3 protein: CASSEAQNLGGRYEQYF. The CDR3 DNA follows: TGTGCCAGCAGTGAAGCGCAAAACCTGGGGGGAAGGTACGAGCAGTACTTC.

The rearrangement uses TRBV4-2 and TRBJ2-2, with a weak D call TRBD2 (7 bases). The V and J ends lost 0 bases and 0 bases respectively, with 14 bases between them. CDR3 length: 18 amino acids. Germline V lookup: CDR1 LGHNA, CDR2 YNFKEQ. Here the CDR3 reads CASSQEGGQSANTGELFF. The CDR3 DNA follows: TGTGCCAGCAGCCAAGAGGGGGGGCAATCGGCGAACACCGGGGAGCTGTTTTTT.

This clonotype was seen ten or more times. This chain connects TRBV20-1 to TRBJ2-1; a possible D gene is TRBD2 (5 bases). Germline V gene lookup returns CDR1 DFQATT and CDR2 SNEGSKA (reference sequence). This CDR3 is 16 amino acids long. Trimming took off 2 bases at V and 0 bases at J, with 14 bases between the two ends. The CDR3 DNA follows: TGCAGTGCTAGAACCCGGACTTGGAGCTCCTACAATGAGCAGTTCTTC. This encodes CSARTRTWSSYNEQFF.

This clonotype was seen a handful of times. J is TRBJ2-7 and V is TRBV20-1; TRBD1 agrees at 8 bases. CDR1 and CDR2 (germline): DFQATT, SNEGSKA (reference sequence). The CDR3 has 13 residues. Losses at the gene ends were 6 bases for V and 1 base for J; bases not matched to a gene: 5. CDR3 in DNA: TGCAGTGCCACGGACAGGGATTCCTACGAGCAGTACTTC. This translates into CSATDRDSYEQYF.

This clonotype was seen a few times. V and J are TRBV27 and TRBJ2-2; 7 bases align to TRBD1. CDR3 length: 14 residues. Trimming removed 8 bases from V and 5 bases from J; junction bases left unmatched: 8. Germline V gene data show CDR1 as MNHEY and CDR2 as SMNVEV (reference sequence). CDR3 loop: CASSTPGGTGELFF. The CDR3 DNA is TGTGCCAGCTCCACCCCAGGGGGTACCGGGGAGCTGTTTTTT.

V is TRBV3-1 and J is TRBJ2-7, with 10 bases identical to TRBD1. There are 16 residues in the CDR3. Germline V gene lookup returns CDR1 LGHDT and CDR2 YNNKEL (reference sequence). Trimming took 4 bases from V and 7 from J; bases not matched to a gene: 13. CDR3 sequence reads: CASSPLQGTGDGEQYF. CDR3 DNA sequence: TGTGCCAGCAGCCCCCTGCAGGGGACAGGGGACGGGGAGCAGTACTTC.

This rearrangement joins TRBV6-4 to TRBJ2-1; 8 bases match TRBD2. CDR3 size: 16 residues. Per the germline V gene, CDR1 is MRHNA and CDR2 is SNTAGT. Trimming at V came to 2 bases and at J to 3 bases, leaving 6 bases not matched to a gene. CDR3 sequence reads: CASSDGGRGDYNEQFF. CDR3 nucleotides: TGTGCCAGCAGTGACGGGGGGCGGGGGGACTACAATGAGCAGTTCTTC.